Below, 2 T cell receptor beta chains from the same sample are listed, as sequenced in a study of chemoradiotherapy in HPV16-positive cancers. Generated by immunoSEQ multiplex PCR, the TCRdb table keeps only in-frame clones and is missing some. The table shows around 68,000 clones, with roughly 90% occurring only once. The source was blood, collected from a patient who underwent chemoradiotherapy. The receptors come from a human donor with HPV-associated anogenital cancer.

Notes on this clone: A junction boundary mismatches the germline segment, possibly from a read error. V usage is TRBV5-3 and J usage is TRBJ2-5; D is perhaps TRBD1 (5 bases). TRBV5-3 is reported as an ORF; its role is uncertain. This CDR3 has 16 residues. The chain's CDR3 is CARTLSRGRAQETQYF. CDR3 nucleotide sequence: TGTGCCAGAACCTTGAGTAGGGGCCGGGCTCAAGAGACCCAGTACTTC.

The chain links TRBV27 to TRBJ2-1, with no clear D. Trimming stripped 3 bases from V and 6 bases from J, with 9 bases between. CDR1 and CDR2 (germline): MNHEY, SMNVEV (reference sequence). This CDR3 contains 13 residues. This CDR3 reads CASSFSAINEQFF. The CDR3 nucleotides are TGTGCCAGCAGTTTTTCCGCTATCAATGAGCAGTTCTTC.